This TCR beta chain was retrieved from a study of blood T cell repertoires in COVID-19. Study details: From T cells, B-cell-depleted T cells, or PBMCs came the material, which was cDNA or gDNA.

TCRdb's table, derived via immunoSEQ multiplex PCR, lists solely in-frame clones and lacks some. The sample shows some 270,000 clones, roughly 81% of them seen only once. Cohorts were determined from participant-reported clinical history. The sequencing input was PBMCs or T cells enriched from blood (not recorded which). The receptor comes from a woman between 50 and 59 years old who had been exposed to COVID-19.

CDR3 sequence (DNA): TGTGCCAGTAAGGCACCACAAGGGACAGGGGGAAGTGGCTACACCTTC. Residues: CASKAPQGTGGSGYTF. The chain employs TRBV19 and TRBJ1-2; 11 positions agree with TRBD1. Germline CDR1 reads LNHDA; CDR2 reads SQIVND (reference sequence). This CDR3 spans 16 amino acids. The J segment lost 7 bases and the V segment lost 7 bases, leaving 14 bases of the junction unmatched.